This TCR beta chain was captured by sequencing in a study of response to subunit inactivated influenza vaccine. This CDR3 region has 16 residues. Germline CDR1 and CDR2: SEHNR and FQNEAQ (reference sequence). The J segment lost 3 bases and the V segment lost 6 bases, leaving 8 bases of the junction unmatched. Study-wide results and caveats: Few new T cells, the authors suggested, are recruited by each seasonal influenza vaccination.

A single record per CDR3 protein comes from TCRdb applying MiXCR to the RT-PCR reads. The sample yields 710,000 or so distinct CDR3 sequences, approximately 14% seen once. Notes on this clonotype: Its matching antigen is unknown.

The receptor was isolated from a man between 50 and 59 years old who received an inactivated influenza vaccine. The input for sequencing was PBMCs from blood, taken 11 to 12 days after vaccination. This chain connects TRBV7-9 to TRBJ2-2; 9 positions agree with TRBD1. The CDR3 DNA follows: TGTGCCAGCAGTAATCCGGGACAGGGTTACACCGGGGAGCTGTTTTTT. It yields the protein CASSNPGQGYTGELFF. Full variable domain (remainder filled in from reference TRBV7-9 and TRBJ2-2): DTGVSQNPRHKITKRGQNVTFRCDPISEHNRLYWYRQTLGQGPEFLTYFQNEAQLEKSRLLSDRFSAERPKGSFSTLEIQRTEQGDSAMYLCASSNPGQGYTGELFFGEGSRLTVL.